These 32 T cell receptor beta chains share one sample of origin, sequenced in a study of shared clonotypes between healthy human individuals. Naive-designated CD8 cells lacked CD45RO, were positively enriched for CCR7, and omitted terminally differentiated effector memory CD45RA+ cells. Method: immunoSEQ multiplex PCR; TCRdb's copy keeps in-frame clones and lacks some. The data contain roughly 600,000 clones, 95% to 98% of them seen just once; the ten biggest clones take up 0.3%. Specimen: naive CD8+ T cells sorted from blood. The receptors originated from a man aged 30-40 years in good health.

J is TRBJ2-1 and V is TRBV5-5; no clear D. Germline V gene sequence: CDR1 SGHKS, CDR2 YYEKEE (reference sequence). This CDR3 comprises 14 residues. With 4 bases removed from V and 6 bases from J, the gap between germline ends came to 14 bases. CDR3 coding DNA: TGTGCCAGCAGCCCCCCCGCCAGCAGCAATGAGCAGTTCTTC. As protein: CASSPPASSNEQFF.

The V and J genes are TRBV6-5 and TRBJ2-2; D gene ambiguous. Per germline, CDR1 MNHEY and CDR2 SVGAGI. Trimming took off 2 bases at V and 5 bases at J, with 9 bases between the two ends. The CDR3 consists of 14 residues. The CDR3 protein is CASSYAHQTGELFF. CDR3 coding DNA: TGTGCCAGCAGTTACGCCCATCAGACCGGGGAGCTGTTTTTT.

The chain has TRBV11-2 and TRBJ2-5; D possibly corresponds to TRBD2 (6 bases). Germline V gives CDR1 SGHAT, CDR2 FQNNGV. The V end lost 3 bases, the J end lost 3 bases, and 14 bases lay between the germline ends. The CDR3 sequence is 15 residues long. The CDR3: CASSFRVLAEETQYF. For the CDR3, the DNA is TGTGCCAGCAGCTTTCGGGTACTAGCCGAAGAGACCCAGTACTTC.

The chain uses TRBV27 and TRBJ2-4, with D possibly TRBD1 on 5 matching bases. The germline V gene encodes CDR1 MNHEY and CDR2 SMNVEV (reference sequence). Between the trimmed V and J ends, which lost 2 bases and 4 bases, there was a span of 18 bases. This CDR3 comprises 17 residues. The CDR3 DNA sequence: TGTGCCAGCAGTTTAATATCTGGAGACAGTTCAAAAAACATTCAGTACTTC. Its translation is CASSLISGDSSKNIQYF.

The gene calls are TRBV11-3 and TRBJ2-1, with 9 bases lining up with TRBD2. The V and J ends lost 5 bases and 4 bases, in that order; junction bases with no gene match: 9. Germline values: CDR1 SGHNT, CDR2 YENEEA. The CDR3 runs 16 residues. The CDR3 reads CASSPGGLAGYNEQFF. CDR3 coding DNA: TGTGCCAGCAGCCCCGGGGGGCTAGCGGGATACAATGAGCAGTTCTTC. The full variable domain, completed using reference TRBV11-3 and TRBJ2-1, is EAGVVQSPRYKIIEKKQPVAFWCNPISGHNTLYWYLQNLGQGPELLIRYENEEAVDDSQLPKDRFSAERLKGVDSTLKIQPAELGDSAVYLCASSPGGLAGYNEQFFGPGTRLTVL.

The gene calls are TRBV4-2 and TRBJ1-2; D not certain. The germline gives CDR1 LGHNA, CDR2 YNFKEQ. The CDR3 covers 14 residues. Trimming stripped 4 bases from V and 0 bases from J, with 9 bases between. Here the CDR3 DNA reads TGTGCCAGCAGCCCTCGAGGACCTAACTATGGCTACACCTTC. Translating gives CASSPRGPNYGYTF.

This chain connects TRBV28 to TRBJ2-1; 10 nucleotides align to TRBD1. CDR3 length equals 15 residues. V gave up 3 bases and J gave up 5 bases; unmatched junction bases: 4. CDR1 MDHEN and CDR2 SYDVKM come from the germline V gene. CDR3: CASSLGTGADNEQFF. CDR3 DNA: TGTGCCAGCAGTTTGGGGACAGGGGCCGACAATGAGCAGTTCTTC.

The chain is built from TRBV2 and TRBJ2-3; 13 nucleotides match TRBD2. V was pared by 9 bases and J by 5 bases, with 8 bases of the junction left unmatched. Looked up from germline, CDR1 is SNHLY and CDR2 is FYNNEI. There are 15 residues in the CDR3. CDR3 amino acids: CARRTSGSRVDTQYF. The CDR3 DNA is TGTGCCAGACGGACTAGCGGGAGTAGGGTAGATACGCAGTATTTT.

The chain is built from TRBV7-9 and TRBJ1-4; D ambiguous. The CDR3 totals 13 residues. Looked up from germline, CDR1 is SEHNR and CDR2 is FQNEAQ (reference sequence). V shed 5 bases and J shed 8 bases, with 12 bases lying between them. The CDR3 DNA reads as TGTGCCAGCAGCCCCCCGTACACCGAAAAACTGTTTTTT. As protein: CASSPPYTEKLFF.

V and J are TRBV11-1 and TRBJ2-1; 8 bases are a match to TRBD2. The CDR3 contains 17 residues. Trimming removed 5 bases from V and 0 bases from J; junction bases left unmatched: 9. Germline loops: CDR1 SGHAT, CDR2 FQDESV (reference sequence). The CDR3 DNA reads TGTGCCAGCAGCCGCGTAGTAGCGGGGAGCTCCTACAATGAGCAGTTCTTC. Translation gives CASSRVVAGSSYNEQFF.

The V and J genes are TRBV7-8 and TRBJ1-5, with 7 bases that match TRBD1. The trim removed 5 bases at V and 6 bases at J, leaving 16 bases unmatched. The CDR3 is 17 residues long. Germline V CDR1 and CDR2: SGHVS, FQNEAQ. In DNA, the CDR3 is TGTGCCAGCAGCCCCAGGGGGGTGGCCCCACGGGGTCAGCCCCAGCATTTT. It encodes CASSPRGVAPRGQPQHF.

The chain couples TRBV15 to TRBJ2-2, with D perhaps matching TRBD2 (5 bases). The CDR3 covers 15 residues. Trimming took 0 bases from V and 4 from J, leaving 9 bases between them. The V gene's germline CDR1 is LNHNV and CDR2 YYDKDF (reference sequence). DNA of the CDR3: TGTGCCACCAGCAGAGACCGGGAAGGCACCGGGGAGCTGTTTTTT. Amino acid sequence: CATSRDREGTGELFF.

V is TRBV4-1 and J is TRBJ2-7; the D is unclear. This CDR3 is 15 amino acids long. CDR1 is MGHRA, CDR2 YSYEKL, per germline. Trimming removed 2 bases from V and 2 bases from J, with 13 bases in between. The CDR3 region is CASSQSQVLPYEQYF. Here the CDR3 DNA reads TGCGCCAGCAGCCAAAGTCAGGTTCTCCCCTACGAGCAGTACTTC.

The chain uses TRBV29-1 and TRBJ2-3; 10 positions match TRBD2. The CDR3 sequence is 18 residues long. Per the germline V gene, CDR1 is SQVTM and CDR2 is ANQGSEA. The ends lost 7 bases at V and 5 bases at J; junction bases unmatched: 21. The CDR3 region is CSATGFTSGDSNVDTQYF. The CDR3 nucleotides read TGCAGCGCCACAGGATTTACTAGCGGGGATAGCAATGTAGATACGCAGTATTTT.

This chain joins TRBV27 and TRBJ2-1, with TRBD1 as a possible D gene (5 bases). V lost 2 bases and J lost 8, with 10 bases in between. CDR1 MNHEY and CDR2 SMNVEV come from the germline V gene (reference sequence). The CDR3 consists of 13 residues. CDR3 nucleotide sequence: TGTGCCAGCAGTTTAAGATGGGGCTATGAGCAGTTCTTC. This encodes CASSLRWGYEQFF.

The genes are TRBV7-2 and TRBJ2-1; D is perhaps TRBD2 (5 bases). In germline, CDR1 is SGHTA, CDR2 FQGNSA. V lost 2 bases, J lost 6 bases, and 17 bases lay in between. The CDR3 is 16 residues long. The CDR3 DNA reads TGTGCCAGCAGCTTACCCGAGGGCCCCGATTCCAATGAGCAGTTCTTC. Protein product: CASSLPEGPDSNEQFF.

The CDR3 sequence: CASSEEAGQGAGLSETQYF. The CDR3 bases are TGTGCCAGCAGTGAAGAGGCGGGACAGGGGGCTGGGTTGTCGGAGACCCAGTACTTC. V and J are TRBV2 and TRBJ2-5; TRBD1 matches 12 bases. J gave up 5 bases and V 1 base, and 14 bases lay outside the gene matches. CDR3 size: 19 residues. Germline V gives CDR1 SNHLY, CDR2 FYNNEI.

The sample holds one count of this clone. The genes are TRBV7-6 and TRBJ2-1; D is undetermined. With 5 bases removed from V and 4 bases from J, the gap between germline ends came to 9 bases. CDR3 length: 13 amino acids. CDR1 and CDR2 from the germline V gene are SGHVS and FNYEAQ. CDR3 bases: TGTGCCAGCAGCCATTTGTCATACAATGAGCAGTTCTTC. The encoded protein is CASSHLSYNEQFF.

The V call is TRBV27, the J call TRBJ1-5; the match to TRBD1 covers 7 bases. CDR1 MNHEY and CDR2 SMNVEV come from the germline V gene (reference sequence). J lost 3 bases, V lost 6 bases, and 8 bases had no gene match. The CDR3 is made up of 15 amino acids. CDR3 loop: CASSSGQVSNQPQHF. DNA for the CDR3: TGTGCCAGCAGCTCAGGACAGGTGTCCAATCAGCCCCAGCATTTT.

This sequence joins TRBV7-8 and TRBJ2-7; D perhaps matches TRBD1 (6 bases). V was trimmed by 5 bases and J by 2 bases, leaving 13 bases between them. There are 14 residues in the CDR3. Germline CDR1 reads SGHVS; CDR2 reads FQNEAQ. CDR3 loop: CASSVSGDTYEQYF. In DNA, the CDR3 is TGTGCCAGCAGCGTTTCAGGGGATACCTACGAGCAGTACTTC.

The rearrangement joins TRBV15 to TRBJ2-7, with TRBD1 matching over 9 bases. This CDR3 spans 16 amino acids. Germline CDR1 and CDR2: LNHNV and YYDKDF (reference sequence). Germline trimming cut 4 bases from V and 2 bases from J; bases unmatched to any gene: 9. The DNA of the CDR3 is TGTGCCACCAGCACTACAAGGGACAGGGCTACCTACGAGCAGTACTTC. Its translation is CATSTTRDRATYEQYF.

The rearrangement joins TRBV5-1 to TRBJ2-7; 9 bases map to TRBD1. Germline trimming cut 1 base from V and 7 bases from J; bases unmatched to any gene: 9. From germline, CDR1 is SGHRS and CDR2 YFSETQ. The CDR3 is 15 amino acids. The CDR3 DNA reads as TGCGCCAGCAGCTTGACAACAGGGGGCGCGGGGGAGCAGTACTTC. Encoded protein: CASSLTTGGAGEQYF.

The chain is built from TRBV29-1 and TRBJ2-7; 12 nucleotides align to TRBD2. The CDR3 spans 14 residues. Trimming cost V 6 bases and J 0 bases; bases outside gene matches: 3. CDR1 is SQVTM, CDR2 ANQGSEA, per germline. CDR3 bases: TGCAGCGTGACTAGCGGGAGTGGCTCCTACGAGCAGTACTTC. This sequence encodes CSVTSGSGSYEQYF.

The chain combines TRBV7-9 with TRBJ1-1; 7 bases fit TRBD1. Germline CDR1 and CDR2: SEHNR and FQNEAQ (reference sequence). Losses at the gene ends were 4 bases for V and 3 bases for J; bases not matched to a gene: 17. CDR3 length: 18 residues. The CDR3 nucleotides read TGTGCCAGCAGCTCCACAAAGAACAGGGGAAAGGAGGACACTGAAGCTTTCTTT. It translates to CASSSTKNRGKEDTEAFF.

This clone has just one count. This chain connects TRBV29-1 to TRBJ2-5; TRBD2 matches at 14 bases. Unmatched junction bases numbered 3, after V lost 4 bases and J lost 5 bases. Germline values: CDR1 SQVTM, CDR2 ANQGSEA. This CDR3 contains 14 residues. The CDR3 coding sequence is TGCAGCGTTGGAGGACTAGCGGGAGGTGAGACCCAGTACTTC. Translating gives CSVGGLAGGETQYF.

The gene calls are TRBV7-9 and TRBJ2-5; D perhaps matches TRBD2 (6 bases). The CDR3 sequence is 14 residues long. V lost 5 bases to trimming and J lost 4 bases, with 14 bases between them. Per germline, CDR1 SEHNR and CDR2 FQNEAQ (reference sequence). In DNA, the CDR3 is TGTGCCAGCAGCCCAACCGCGGGGAGAGAGACCCAGTACTTC. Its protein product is CASSPTAGRETQYF. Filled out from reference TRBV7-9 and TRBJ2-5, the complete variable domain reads DTGVSQNPRHKITKRGQNVTFRCDPISEHNRLYWYRQTLGQGPEFLTYFQNEAQLEKSRLLSDRFSAERPKGSFSTLEIQRTEQGDSAMYLCASSPTAGRETQYFGPGTRLLVL.

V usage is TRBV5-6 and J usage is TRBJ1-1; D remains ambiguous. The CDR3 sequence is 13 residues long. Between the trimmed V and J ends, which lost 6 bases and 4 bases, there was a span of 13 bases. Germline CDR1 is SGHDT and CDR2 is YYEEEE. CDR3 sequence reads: CASTYAAGTEAFF. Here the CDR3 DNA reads TGTGCCAGCACCTACGCCGCCGGCACTGAAGCTTTCTTT.

CDR3 in amino acids: CASSSSSKGRGANVLTF. The CDR3 nucleotides are TGTGCCAGCAGCTCCTCTTCTAAGGGGAGAGGGGCCAACGTCCTGACTTTC. The chain uses TRBV7-9 and TRBJ2-6; either TRBD1 or TRBD2 may fit D (5 bases each). Germline values: CDR1 SEHNR, CDR2 FQNEAQ (reference sequence). Trimming pared 4 bases from V and 4 bases from J, leaving 17 bases between. The CDR3 is 17 residues long.

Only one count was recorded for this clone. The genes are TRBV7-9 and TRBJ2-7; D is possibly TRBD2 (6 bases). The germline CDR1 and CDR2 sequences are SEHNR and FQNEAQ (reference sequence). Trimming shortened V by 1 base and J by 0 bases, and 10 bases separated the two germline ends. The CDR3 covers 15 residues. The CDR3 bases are TGTGCCAGCAGCTTAGAGGAGGGCAGCTCCTACGAGCAGTACTTC. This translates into CASSLEEGSSYEQYF.

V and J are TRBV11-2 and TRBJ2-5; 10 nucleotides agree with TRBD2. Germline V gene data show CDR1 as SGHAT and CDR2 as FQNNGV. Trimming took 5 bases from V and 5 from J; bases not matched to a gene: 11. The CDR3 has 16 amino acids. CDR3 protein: CASSINSGLAWETQYF. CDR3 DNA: TGTGCCAGCAGCATAAACTCGGGACTAGCGTGGGAGACCCAGTACTTC. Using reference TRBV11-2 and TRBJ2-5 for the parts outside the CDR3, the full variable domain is EAGVAQSPRYKIIEKRQSVAFWCNPISGHATLYWYQQILGQGPKLLIQFQNNGVVDDSQLPKDRFSAERLKGVDSTLKIQPAKLEDSAVYLCASSINSGLAWETQYFGPGTRLLVL.

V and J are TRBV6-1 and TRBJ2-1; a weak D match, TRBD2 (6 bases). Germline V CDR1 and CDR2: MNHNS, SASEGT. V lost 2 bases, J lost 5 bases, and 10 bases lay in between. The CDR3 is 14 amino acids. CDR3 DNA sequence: TGTGCCAGCAGTGAACTGGGACTTAACAATGAGCAGTTCTTC. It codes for CASSELGLNNEQFF.

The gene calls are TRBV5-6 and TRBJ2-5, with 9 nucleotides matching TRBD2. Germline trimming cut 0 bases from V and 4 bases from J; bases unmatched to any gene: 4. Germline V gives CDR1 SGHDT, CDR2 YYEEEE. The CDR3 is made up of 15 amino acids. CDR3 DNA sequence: TGTGCCAGCAGCTTGGTAGCGGGAGTAGTAGAGACCCAGTACTTC. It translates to CASSLVAGVVETQYF.